The 27 T cell receptor beta chains in this list originate from one sample, sequenced in a study of blood T cells in healthy people across ages. A second roughly 6 to 11 cycle PCR used barcoded and J-beta primers. TCRdb called the 5' RACE reads again in MiXCR, with one record for every CDR3 protein. Here the sample spans around 800,000 distinct CDR3 sequences, about 53% being singletons. The sample taken for sequencing was blood. Receptor source: a man older than 75 in good health.

The rearrangement links TRBV28 to TRBJ2-7, with 11 bases that match TRBD2. This CDR3 spans 15 amino acids. The germline CDR1 and CDR2 sequences are MDHEN and SYDVKM. V lost 3 bases to trimming and J lost 6 bases; unmatched junction nucleotides: 7. The CDR3 loop reads CASSFSGRASVEQYF. The CDR3 DNA sequence: TGTGCCAGCAGTTTTAGCGGGAGGGCCAGCGTCGAGCAGTACTTC.

The chain links TRBV7-9 to TRBJ1-1, with D possibly TRBD1 on 5 matching bases. Per the germline V gene, CDR1 is SEHNR and CDR2 is FQNEAQ (reference sequence). The CDR3 has 14 residues. Deletions cut 5 bases from V and 4 bases from J, with 14 bases between. DNA for the CDR3: TGTGCCAGCAGCCTACTAACAGGACCCACTGAAGCTTTCTTT. Amino acids: CASSLLTGPTEAFF.

In this sample, this clonotype turned up a few times. CDR3 DNA sequence: TGTGCCAGCAGCTTAGGTGCGGGGCCGGGGAAAAAACTGTTTTTT. It yields the protein CASSLGAGPGKKLFF. The rearrangement uses TRBV13 and TRBJ1-4, with TRBD1 as a possible D gene (5 bases). Germline lookup yields CDR1 PRHDT and CDR2 FYEKMQ (reference sequence). The CDR3 contains 15 residues. The V and J ends lost 0 bases and 9 bases respectively, with 14 bases between them. The variable domain in full, with the rest retrieved from reference TRBV13 and TRBJ1-4, is AAGVIQSPRHLIKEKRETATLKCYPIPRHDTVYWYQQGPGQDPQFLISFYEKMQSDKGSIPDRFSAQQFSDYHSELNMSSLELGDSALYFCASSLGAGPGKKLFFGSGTQLSVL.

The chain joins TRBV9 to TRBJ2-7; D call uncertain. CDR3 size: 14 residues. V lost 3 bases, J lost 0 bases, and 10 bases lay in between. Germline CDR1 reads SGDLS; CDR2 reads YYNGEE. CDR3 DNA sequence: TGTGCCAGCAGCGCCACCCCTTCCTCCTACGAGCAGTACTTC. Translated, it gives CASSATPSSYEQYF.

The V and J genes are TRBV20-1 and TRBJ2-1; 13 bases fit TRBD2. CDR3 length equals 16 residues. Germline loops: CDR1 DFQATT, CDR2 SNEGSKA (reference sequence). V was clipped by 0 bases and J by 11 bases; unmatched bases: 10. In DNA, the CDR3 is TGCAGTGCTAGAGATCCGGGACTAGCGGGATCTCAAAAGCAGTTCTTC. Translated, it gives CSARDPGLAGSQKQFF.

The sample holds a few counts of this clonotype. The chain's CDR3 is CASSRTNEQYF. In DNA form, the CDR3 reads TGTGCCAGCAGCCGGACTAACGAGCAGTACTTC. This chain connects TRBV14 to TRBJ2-5; perhaps TRBD2 as D (6 bases). The J call may be wrong; the DNA end is better matched by TRBJ2-7. The CDR3 is 11 amino acids. The germline CDR1 and CDR2 sequences are SGHDN and FVKESK.

The chain employs TRBV5-4 and TRBJ2-5; D remains unclear. With 4 bases removed from V and 0 bases from J, the gap between germline ends came to 10 bases. CDR1 and CDR2 (germline): SGHNT, YYREEE (reference sequence). The CDR3 has 14 amino acids. The CDR3 region has the DNA TGTGCCAGCAGCCCACCCTGGGACCAAGAGACCCAGTACTTC. Protein sequence: CASSPPWDQETQYF. The entire variable domain, with the rest obtained from reference TRBV5-4 and TRBJ2-5, is as follows: ETGVTQSPTHLIKTRGQQVTLRCSSQSGHNTVSWYQQALGQGPQFIFQYYREEENGRGNFPPRFSGLQFPNYSSELNVNALELDDSALYLCASSPPWDQETQYFGPGTRLLVL.

The rearrangement uses TRBV5-6 and TRBJ2-7, with 8 bases aligning to TRBD2. Matching the DNA end better, TRBJ2-5 makes the J call doubtful. CDR1 SGHDT and CDR2 YYEEEE come from the germline V gene. The CDR3 contains 15 residues. This chain's CDR3 is CASSSGGLGQETQYF. Written as DNA, the CDR3 is TGTGCCAGCAGCTCTGGGGGACTAGGCCAAGAGACCCAGTACTTC.

V and J are TRBV7-2 and TRBJ2-2; D perhaps matches TRBD2 (5 bases). The V end lost 1 base, the J end lost 6 bases, and 15 bases lay between the germline ends. CDR3 size: 16 residues. Germline V CDR1 and CDR2: SGHTA, FQGNSA. The CDR3 coding sequence is TGTGCCAGCAGCTTAGTGCTAGCAAGTGAGGCCGGGGAGCTGTTTTTT. Translated: CASSLVLASEAGELFF.

The chain carries TRBV5-6 and TRBJ2-7; D might be TRBD2 (7 bases). V lost 4 bases, J lost 2 bases, and 13 bases lay in between. This CDR3 is built from 14 residues. The germline gives CDR1 SGHDT, CDR2 YYEEEE. The CDR3 nucleotides read TGTGCCAGCAGCCTTCAGGGGAGGGCCTACGAGCAGTACTTC. Its protein is CASSLQGRAYEQYF.

The rearrangement joins TRBV12-3 or TRBV12-4 to TRBJ2-1; no clear D gene. Trimming removed 7 bases from V and 6 bases from J, with 7 bases in between. The CDR3 is made up of 11 amino acids. CDR3 bases: TGTGCCAGCACCACTACCAATGAGCAGTTCTTC. Protein sequence: CASTTTNEQFF.

This chain links TRBV19 with TRBJ2-1; TRBD1 agrees at 7 bases. The CDR3 totals 14 residues. V was pared by 6 bases and J by 4 bases, with 6 bases of the junction left unmatched. CDR1 and CDR2 (germline): LNHDA, SQIVND (reference sequence). The CDR3 loop reads CASRKGAGYNEQFF. The CDR3 nucleotides are TGTGCCAGTAGAAAGGGGGCCGGGTACAATGAGCAGTTCTTC. The whole variable domain, filled in from reference TRBV19 and TRBJ2-1, reads DGGITQSPKYLFRKEGQNVTLSCEQNLNHDAMYWYRQDPGQGLRLIYYSQIVNDFQKGDIAEGYSVSREKKESFPLTVTSAQKNPTAFYLCASRKGAGYNEQFFGPGTRLTVL.

This clonotype has more than one count but fewer than ten. The CDR3 reads CSAREGLAWDTQYF. CDR3 sequence (DNA): TGCAGTGCTAGAGAGGGACTAGCTTGGGATACGCAGTATTTT. V usage is TRBV20-1 and J usage is TRBJ2-3; the match to TRBD2 covers 9 bases. The J segment lost 6 bases and the V segment lost 0 bases, leaving 4 bases of the junction unmatched. Germline V gene lookup returns CDR1 DFQATT and CDR2 SNEGSKA (reference sequence). CDR3 length equals 14 residues.

The gene calls are TRBV7-2 and TRBJ1-2; the match to TRBD1 covers 7 bases. J gave up 4 bases and V 5 bases, and 7 bases lay outside the gene matches. This CDR3 contains 14 residues. Germline V gene lookup returns CDR1 SGHTA and CDR2 FQGNSA. The CDR3 sequence: CASSVQGTSYGYTF. CDR3 sequence (DNA): TGTGCCAGCAGCGTACAGGGGACTTCCTATGGCTACACCTTC. The variable domain in full, with the rest retrieved from reference TRBV7-2 and TRBJ1-2, is GAGVSQSPSNKVTEKGKDVELRCDPISGHTALYWYRQSLGQGLEFLIYFQGNSAPDKSGLPSDRFSAERTGGSVSTLTIQRTQQEDSAVYLCASSVQGTSYGYTFGSGTRLTVV.

The chain has TRBV28 and TRBJ1-1; D unclear. Germline V gene sequence: CDR1 MDHEN, CDR2 SYDVKM. The V and J ends lost 5 bases and 2 bases respectively, with 12 bases between them. The CDR3 is 14 amino acids. The CDR3, as DNA: TGTGCCAGCAGTCCCCTGACACCCAACACTGAAGCTTTCTTT. It encodes CASSPLTPNTEAFF.

This clonotype was observed a single time. The rearrangement joins TRBV15 to TRBJ2-7; 8 bases map to TRBD2. TRBJ2-5 matches the DNA end more closely, so the J call is doubtful. The CDR3 extends over 15 amino acids. The germline CDR1 and CDR2 sequences are LNHNV and YYDKDF (reference sequence). Here the CDR3 DNA reads TGTGCCACCAGCAGATCCGGGGGGGCGGTAGAGACCCAGTACTTC. It specifies CATSRSGGAVETQYF.

This clonotype was observed once. The chain couples TRBV12-5 to TRBJ2-2; D unresolved. V was clipped by 0 bases and J by 2 bases, with 10 bases between them. The CDR3 sequence is 16 residues long. Germline CDR1 and CDR2: LGHNT and FRNRAP. The CDR3 sequence: CASGLVVGSNTGELFF. The CDR3 region has the DNA TGTGCTAGTGGTTTGGTGGTTGGGTCCAACACCGGGGAGCTGTTTTTT.

This clonotype occurred a few times. The J gene is TRBJ2-7, the V gene TRBV7-2; D not certain. CDR3 length: 12 residues. Germline lookup yields CDR1 SGHTA and CDR2 FQGNSA. The V gene lost 2 bases and the J gene lost 7 bases, with 9 bases spanning the gap. CDR3 loop: CASSLQAAEQYF. The CDR3 nucleotides are TGTGCCAGCAGCTTACAGGCCGCGGAGCAGTACTTC.

This chain links TRBV3-1 with TRBJ2-5; TRBD2 agrees at 12 bases. The trim removed 7 bases at V and 2 bases at J, leaving 11 bases unmatched. The CDR3 is 17 residues long. Germline CDR1 and CDR2: LGHDT and YNNKEL (reference sequence). The CDR3 DNA reads as TGTGCCAGCATAGGGTGGGAAACTAGCGGGAGGCAAGAGACCCAGTACTTC. This encodes CASIGWETSGRQETQYF.

The chain has TRBV20-1 and TRBJ2-6; tentative D call: TRBD1 (5 bases). The CDR3 sequence is 16 residues long. Trimming left V 7 bases short and J 0 bases short, with 16 bases between. The germline gives CDR1 DFQATT, CDR2 SNEGSKA (reference sequence). In nucleotides, the CDR3 is TGCAGTGTTCTGACAGCCACCCCCTCTGGGGCCAACGTCCTGACTTTC. It codes for CSVLTATPSGANVLTF.

J is TRBJ2-4 and V is TRBV20-1; 12 bases fit TRBD2. The J call is uncertain, as TRBJ2-7 better fits the DNA end. CDR1 is DFQATT, CDR2 SNEGSKA, per germline (reference sequence). The CDR3 covers 14 residues. CDR3 sequence (DNA): TGCAGTGCTTCTAGCGGGAGGGCCCTTTACGAGCAGTACTTC. This translates into CSASSGRALYEQYF.

The V and J genes are TRBV3-1 and TRBJ1-5; D call uncertain. V was shortened by 5 bases and J by 2 bases, with 7 bases between the two germline ends. CDR3 length: 13 residues. Germline lookup yields CDR1 LGHDT and CDR2 YNNKEL (reference sequence). As DNA, the CDR3 is TGTGCCAGCAGCGACTCCCGCAATCAGCCCCAGCATTTT. It translates to CASSDSRNQPQHF.

The chain is built from TRBV6-6 and TRBJ2-7; 7 nucleotides line up with TRBD1. The J segment lost 4 bases and the V segment lost 6 bases, leaving 12 bases of the junction unmatched. The germline V gene encodes CDR1 MNHNY and CDR2 SVGAGI (reference sequence). This CDR3 spans 15 amino acids. DNA of the CDR3: TGTGCCAGCAGCAAACCGGACAGGTTGAGATACGAGCAGTACTTC. Residues: CASSKPDRLRYEQYF.

This clonotype was counted only a few times. The chain carries TRBV3-1 and TRBJ2-5; D may be TRBD1 (7 bases). The CDR3 spans 14 residues. V dropped 1 base and J dropped 5 bases, with 11 bases sitting between them. Germline V gene sequence: CDR1 LGHDT, CDR2 YNNKEL (reference sequence). The CDR3 sequence is CASSQVAGGETQYF. The CDR3 coding sequence is TGTGCCAGCAGCCAAGTGGCAGGGGGGGAGACCCAGTACTTC.

The V call is TRBV25-1, the J call TRBJ2-4, with 9 bases aligning to TRBD1. The closer fit of TRBJ2-7 to the DNA end suggests the J call may be wrong. The CDR3 has 13 amino acids. Per germline, CDR1 MGHDK and CDR2 SYGVNS. The CDR3 spells CATTSDRGYEQYF. In DNA, the CDR3 is TGTGCCACCACTTCGGACAGGGGTTACGAGCAGTACTTC.

J is TRBJ2-1 and V is TRBV5-1, with 10 bases aligning to TRBD2. J was trimmed by 0 bases and V by 2 bases; bases with no gene match: 8. This CDR3 has 18 residues. The germline V gene encodes CDR1 SGHRS and CDR2 YFSETQ. This CDR3 is CASSFLAGAGSSYNEQFF. The DNA of the CDR3 is TGCGCCAGCAGCTTCCTAGCGGGAGCGGGAAGCTCCTACAATGAGCAGTTCTTC.

V and J are TRBV28 and TRBJ1-2; D gene uncertain. The germline gives CDR1 MDHEN, CDR2 SYDVKM. This CDR3 comprises 15 residues. V dropped 3 bases and J dropped 2 bases, with 13 bases sitting between them. The CDR3 sequence is CASSFRDGWNYGYTF. CDR3 coding DNA: TGTGCCAGCAGTTTCCGTGACGGGTGGAACTATGGCTACACCTTC.